This T cell receptor beta chain was retrieved from a study of T cells in Graves' hyperthyroidism and ophthalmopathy. This clonotype has a handful of counts. Its antigen is not known. Trimming pared 3 bases from V and 6 bases from J, leaving 17 bases between. Looked up from germline, CDR1 is LGHDT and CDR2 is YNNKEL (reference sequence). The CDR3 extends over 16 amino acids. Points from the study as a whole: Prediction of ophthalmopathy progression came a median around 6 months pre-onset. Among thyroid clonotypes expanded above 0.001, most also appeared in blood.

Patients with uncontrolled infections, other autoimmune diseases, pregnancy or lactation were excluded. Diagnoses used clinical symptoms, serum thyroxine and TRAb, thyroid ultrasound and orbital computed tomography. Amplification of TCR beta CDR3 regions was performed using RNA transcripts as template. An initial round of RT-PCR targeting the TCR CDR3 relied on the HTBI primer set. TCRdb re-analysed the multiplex PCR reads in MiXCR, keeping a single row per CDR3 protein. The sample has around 620,000 distinct CDR3 sequences; 14% are singletons. The gene calls are TRBV3-1 and TRBJ2-2; D call uncertain. The clonotype originates from a woman aged 18-29 years with Graves' ophthalmopathy. The sequenced material came from blood. The DNA for the CDR3 is TGTGCCAGCAGCCACGCCCCGGACCCTGGATCCGGGGAGCTGTTTTTT. Encoded protein: CASSHAPDPGSGELFF.